What follows are 21 T cell receptor beta chains derived from one specimen sequenced in a study of radiotherapy plus CTLA-4 blockade in lung cancer. Assay used: immunoSEQ multiplex PCR; TCRdb lists only in-frame clones, some missing. Among more than 90,000 clones listed, around nine tenths were seen once. This specimen consisted of peripheral blood, obtained from a patient treated with radiotherapy plus ipilimumab. These receptors were collected from a human donor with non-small cell lung cancer that progressed on radiotherapy plus ipilimumab.

CDR3 bases: TGTGCCAGCAGCCCGGAGATGAAGACCCAGTACTTC. This codes for CASSPEMKTQYF. The rearrangement joins TRBV7-2 to TRBJ2-5, with no clear D. CDR3 size: 12 residues. V lost 5 bases, J lost 6 bases, and 10 bases lay in between. From germline, CDR1 is SGHTA and CDR2 FQGNSA.

The rearrangement joins TRBV30 to TRBJ1-1, with D unresolved. The CDR3 runs to 13 residues. The V end lost 3 bases, the J end lost 4 bases, and 12 bases lay between the germline ends. Per germline, CDR1 GTSNPN and CDR2 SVGIG (reference sequence). The CDR3 region has the DNA TGTGCCTGGAGGGACGGTTGGGGCACTGAAGCTTTCTTT. Its protein is CAWRDGWGTEAFF.

This sequence joins TRBV7-9 and TRBJ2-5; tentative D call: TRBD1 (6 bases). Germline CDR1 SEHNR, CDR2 FQNEAQ (reference sequence). The CDR3 is 12 residues long. With 8 bases removed from V and 3 bases from J, the gap between germline ends came to 10 bases. In DNA form, the CDR3 reads TGTGCCAGCTGGACAGTTGAAGAGACCCAGTACTTC. It yields the protein CASWTVEETQYF.

The chain is built from TRBV4-1 and TRBJ2-3; D gene uncertain. The CDR3 consists of 15 residues. V lost 2 bases to trimming and J lost 4 bases, with 13 bases between them. Per the germline V gene, CDR1 is MGHRA and CDR2 is YSYEKL. The CDR3 sequence is CASSQKDMEPDTQYF. CDR3 DNA: TGCGCCAGCAGCCAAAAAGATATGGAGCCAGATACGCAGTATTTT.

This chain joins TRBV6-5 and TRBJ2-7; perhaps TRBD2 as D (6 bases). The CDR3 has 14 residues. Trimming cost V 5 bases and J 0 bases, with 11 bases left between them. CDR1 MNHEY and CDR2 SVGAGI come from the germline V gene. The CDR3 loop is CASSPGTYSYEQYF. The CDR3 nucleotides are TGTGCCAGCAGTCCTGGGACTTACTCCTACGAGCAGTACTTC.

CDR3 DNA: TGTGCCAGCAGCACCAGGGGGGCTAGTCCGAAGCCCCAGCATTTT. Amino acid sequence: CASSTRGASPKPQHF. The V call is TRBV21-1, the J call TRBJ1-5; the table's D call of TRBD1 was not tested on the DNA. TRBV21-1 constitutes a pseudogene. The CDR3 extends over 15 amino acids.

The rearrangement uses TRBV2 and TRBJ1-2; 8 bases are shared with TRBD1. The CDR3 has 19 amino acids. Looked up from germline, CDR1 is SNHLY and CDR2 is FYNNEI. Trimming cost V 3 bases and J 5 bases; bases outside gene matches: 20. The CDR3, as DNA: TGTGCCAGCAGTGAGGTCCTGGGACAGGACCGAGGGGGTAGGTATGGCTACACCTTC. It yields the protein CASSEVLGQDRGGRYGYTF.

The chain recombines TRBV6-1 with TRBJ2-7; 13 bases align to TRBD2. Germline assignment: CDR1 MNHNS and CDR2 SASEGT. The CDR3 length is 21 residues. Trimming removed 1 base from V and 0 bases from J; junction bases left unmatched: 15. The chain's CDR3 is CASSEEAVWGLAGPSSYEQYF. Here the CDR3 DNA reads TGTGCCAGCAGTGAAGAAGCGGTGTGGGGACTAGCGGGACCCTCCTCCTACGAGCAGTACTTC.

This chain uses TRBV11-2 with TRBJ2-4, with D maybe TRBD2 (6 bases). Looked up from germline, CDR1 is SGHAT and CDR2 is FQNNGV. The CDR3 has 13 amino acids. V was cut by 9 bases and J by 1 base, with 10 bases left in between. The DNA of the CDR3 is TGTGCCAGTAGGGGACTGGCCAAAAACATTCAGTACTTC. Its protein is CASRGLAKNIQYF.

This sequence joins TRBV2 and TRBJ2-3; D ambiguous. The V gene lost 6 bases and the J gene lost 1 base, with 8 bases spanning the gap. The CDR3 is made up of 13 amino acids. Germline V CDR1 and CDR2: SNHLY, FYNNEI. In nucleotides, the CDR3 is TGTGCCAGCAGAGGGTTCGGCACAGATACGCAGTATTTT. Its translation: CASRGFGTDTQYF. Combining the CDR3 with reference TRBV2 and TRBJ2-3 gives the whole variable domain EPEVTQTPSHQVTQMGQEVILRCVPISNHLYFYWYRQILGQKVEFLVSFYNNEISEKSEIFDDQFSVERPDGSNFTLKIRSTKLEDSAMYFCASRGFGTDTQYFGPGTRLTVL.

CDR3 bases: TGTGCCAGTAGTATAGGGGACAGCGTCAGGAACATTCAGTACTTC. It codes for CASSIGDSVRNIQYF. The V gene is TRBV19, the J gene TRBJ2-4; 7 bases are a match to TRBD1. The CDR3 covers 15 residues. Germline V gene data show CDR1 as LNHDA and CDR2 as SQIVND (reference sequence). V was pared by 1 base and J by 7 bases, with 7 bases of the junction left unmatched.

This chain links TRBV5-1 with TRBJ2-1; D tentatively reads TRBD1 or TRBD2 (5 bases each). The CDR3 has 16 residues. Germline lookup yields CDR1 SGHRS and CDR2 YFSETQ. V gave up 0 bases and J gave up 0 bases, with 10 bases separating them. DNA for the CDR3: TGCGCCAGCAGCTTGGGGGACCGCAGCTCCTACAATGAGCAGTTCTTC. Translated: CASSLGDRSSYNEQFF.

A note on this clone: The junction departs from germline at one end; a sequencing error may be responsible. This chain connects TRBV9 to TRBJ1-2; no firm D call. From germline, CDR1 is SGDLS and CDR2 YYNGEE. The CDR3 runs to 13 residues. CDR3 DNA: TGTGCCAGCAGCGTAGTAGGTGACACACCGGGCTCCTTC. It is translated as CASSVVGDTPGSF.

The chain carries TRBV7-6 and TRBJ2-6, with D possibly being TRBD1 (5 bases). The CDR3 spans 18 residues. Germline V gene lookup returns CDR1 SGHVS and CDR2 FNYEAQ. V shed 1 base and J shed 2 bases, with 15 bases lying between them. CDR3 bases: TGTGCCAGCAGCTTAGTGGCAGGGTCCAGAACTGGGGCCAACGTCCTGACTTTC. Translated, it gives CASSLVAGSRTGANVLTF. The full variable domain, completed using reference TRBV7-6 and TRBJ2-6, is GAGVSQSPRYKVTKRGQDVALRCDPISGHVSLYWYRQALGQGPEFLTYFNYEAQQDKSGLPNDRFSAERPEGSISTLTIQRTEQRDSAMYRCASSLVAGSRTGANVLTFGAGSRLTVL.

V gene TRBV6-1 combines with J gene TRBJ2-3; either TRBD1 or TRBD2 may supply D (5 bases each). This CDR3 contains 15 residues. Trimming shortened V by 8 bases and J by 4 bases, and 19 bases separated the two germline ends. CDR1 and CDR2 (germline): MNHNS, SASEGT. As DNA, the CDR3 is TGTGCCAGCCTCCAAAGTGGGGGAGTGGCAGATACGCAGTATTTT. Residues: CASLQSGGVADTQYF.

V usage is TRBV5-1 and J usage is TRBJ1-5, with TRBD1 matching over 7 bases. V trimming: 4 bases; J trimming: 0 bases; junction bases outside the gene matches: 4. This CDR3 comprises 15 residues. From germline, CDR1 is SGHRS and CDR2 YFSETQ. Here the CDR3 reads CASSRTGDSNQPQHF. CDR3 in DNA: TGCGCCAGCAGCCGGACAGGAGATAGCAATCAGCCCCAGCATTTT. The full variable domain, with the rest looked up from reference TRBV5-1 and TRBJ1-5, is KAGVTQTPRYLIKTRGQQVTLSCSPISGHRSVSWYQQTPGQGLQFLFEYFSETQRNKGNFPGRFSGRQFSNSRSEMNVSTLELGDSALYLCASSRTGDSNQPQHFGDGTRLSIL.

This chain connects TRBV29-1 to TRBJ2-1; 10 nucleotides agree with TRBD2. The V gene end was trimmed by 5 bases and the J gene end by 2 bases; junction bases not matched to a gene: 3. Per the germline V gene, CDR1 is SQVTM and CDR2 is ANQGSEA. The CDR3 consists of 14 residues. CDR3 protein: CSVSLAGAYNEQFF. As DNA, the CDR3 is TGCAGCGTTTCCCTAGCGGGAGCCTACAATGAGCAGTTCTTC.

With regard to this clone: Other DNA variants within this sample encode the same CDR3. This rearrangement joins TRBV27 to TRBJ2-3, with 8 bases matching TRBD1. The CDR3 totals 14 residues. Germline V gene data show CDR1 as MNHEY and CDR2 as SMNVEV (reference sequence). After removal of 5 bases from V and 4 bases from J, the junction contained 5 bases not matched to a gene. The CDR3: CASSRDRGPDTQYF. CDR3 coding DNA: TGTGCCAGCAGTCGCGACAGGGGCCCAGATACGCAGTATTTT.

The CDR3 bases are TGTGCCAGCAGCCGCCAATTTACTGGGACAGACCCTGGAAACACCATATATTTT. This codes for CASSRQFTGTDPGNTIYF. The chain has TRBV11-2 and TRBJ1-3, with 7 nucleotides matching TRBD1. Germline V lookup: CDR1 SGHAT, CDR2 FQNNGV. The CDR3 totals 18 residues. V trimming: 5 bases; J trimming: 2 bases; junction bases outside the gene matches: 15.

The chain combines TRBV6-6 with TRBJ1-1, with a possible D match to TRBD1 (6 bases). Trimming removed 4 bases at V and 10 bases at J, with 16 bases between. In germline, CDR1 is MNHNY, CDR2 SVGAGI (reference sequence). The CDR3 spans 13 residues. The DNA for the CDR3 is TGTGCCAGCAGTTCAGAAACGACAGGAGGAGCTTTCTTT. It specifies CASSSETTGGAFF.

V usage is TRBV19 and J usage is TRBJ1-1; 8 bases agree with TRBD1. Germline lookup yields CDR1 LNHDA and CDR2 SQIVND (reference sequence). The CDR3 sequence is 14 residues long. With 5 bases clipped from V and 3 bases from J, the junction kept 5 bases outside the gene matches. The CDR3 loop reads CASSDGQGHTEAFF. CDR3 DNA: TGTGCCAGTAGTGACGGACAGGGCCACACTGAAGCTTTCTTT.